Listed below are T cell receptor beta chains from one sample, sequenced in a study of T cells after yellow fever vaccination. TCRdb re-analysed the 5' RACE reads in MiXCR, keeping a single row per CDR3 protein. This sample has roughly 250,000 distinct CDR3 sequences, with approximately 12% found just once. The sample was CD4+ T cells sorted from PBMCs, taken 45 days after the yellow fever booster vaccination. The receptors shown here come from a man younger than 40 who received the YFV17D yellow fever vaccine. CDR3s include the opening cysteine and the closing phenylalanine or tryptophan. The order of the fields is CDR3 length, D gene, V gene, clone size, J gene, CDR3 protein, CDR3 DNA. The D gene is left open where the match is weak. Clone size is shown for a subset of rows, as once, few, many or a class of expanded clone.

length: 13
D: .
V: TRBV6-5
size: few
J: TRBJ2-1
CDR3: CASRQRDGNEQFF
DNA: TGTGCCAGCAGACAAAGGGACGGAAATGAGCAGTTCTTC

length: 15
D: TRBD2
V: TRBV7-9
size: .
J: TRBJ2-1
CDR3: CASSSRTSHYNEQFF
DNA: TGTGCCAGCAGCTCCCGGACTAGTCACTACAATGAGCAGTTCTTC

length: 17
D: .
V: TRBV5-6
size: .
J: TRBJ1-1
CDR3: CASSFLSGRRLNTEAFF
DNA: TGTGCCAGCAGCTTCCTTTCTGGCCGTCGGCTAAACACTGAAGCTTTCTTT

length: 17
D: TRBD2
V: TRBV20-1
size: once
J: TRBJ2-3
CDR3: CSAIGASGRRNTDTQYF
DNA: TGCAGTGCCATAGGGGCTAGCGGGAGGCGGAACACAGATACGCAGTATTTT

length: 15
D: .
V: TRBV4-3
size: .
J: TRBJ1-5
CDR3: CASSQDWQSNQPQHF
DNA: TGCGCCAGCAGCCAAGATTGGCAAAGCAATCAGCCCCAGCATTTT

length: 16
D: .
V: TRBV6-5
size: few
J: TRBJ1-6
CDR3: CASSGKTGGPGSPLHF
DNA: TGTGCCAGCAGTGGAAAGACAGGAGGGCCGGGTTCACCCCTCCACTTT

length: 16
D: .
V: TRBV20-1
size: .
J: TRBJ2-7
CDR3: CSARDPAAGTSYEQYF
DNA: TGCAGTGCTAGAGATCCGGCTGCGGGCACCTCCTACGAGCAGTACTTC

length: 15
D: .
V: TRBV7-2
size: .
J: TRBJ2-7
CDR3: CASSLVFRRDYEQYF
DNA: TGTGCCAGCAGCTTAGTATTCAGGAGGGACTACGAGCAGTACTTC

length: 15
D: .
V: TRBV5-1
size: .
J: TRBJ1-1
CDR3: CASRSTAKMNTEAFF
DNA: TGCGCCAGCAGGTCGACAGCAAAAATGAACACTGAAGCTTTCTTT

length: 13
D: .
V: TRBV14
size: .
J: TRBJ1-4
CDR3: CASSQERGVKLFF
DNA: TGTGCCAGCAGCCAAGAGAGAGGGGTTAAACTGTTTTTT

length: 13
D: TRBD2
V: TRBV29-1
size: few
J: TRBJ2-1
CDR3: CSAPGLASYEQFF
DNA: TGCAGCGCCCCGGGACTAGCGTCGTATGAGCAGTTCTTC

length: 13
D: .
V: TRBV5-1
size: .
J: TRBJ2-3
CDR3: CASIEGSTDTQYF
DNA: TGCGCCAGCATTGAGGGAAGCACAGATACGCAGTATTTT

length: 13
D: TRBD1
V: TRBV28
size: .
J: TRBJ2-7
CDR3: CASIGQGKYEQYF
DNA: TGTGCCAGCATCGGACAGGGGAAGTACGAGCAGTACTTC

length: 14
D: .
V: TRBV29-1
size: few
J: TRBJ2-5
CDR3: CSVEDASIGETQYF
DNA: TGCAGCGTTGAAGATGCCTCTATTGGAGAGACCCAGTACTTC

length: 14
D: TRBD1
V: TRBV12-3/TRBV12-4
size: .
J: TRBJ1-1
CDR3: CASRATGGNTEAFF
DNA: TGTGCCAGCAGGGCGACAGGGGGGAACACTGAAGCTTTCTTT